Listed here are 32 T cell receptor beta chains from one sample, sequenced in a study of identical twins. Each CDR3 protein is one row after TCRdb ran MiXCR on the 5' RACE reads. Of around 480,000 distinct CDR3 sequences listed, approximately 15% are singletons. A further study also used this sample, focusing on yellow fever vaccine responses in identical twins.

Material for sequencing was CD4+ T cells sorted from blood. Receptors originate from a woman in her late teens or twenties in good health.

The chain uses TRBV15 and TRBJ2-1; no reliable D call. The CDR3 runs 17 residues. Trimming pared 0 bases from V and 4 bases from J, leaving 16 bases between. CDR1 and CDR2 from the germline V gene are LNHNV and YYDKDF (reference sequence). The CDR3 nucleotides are TGTGCCACCAGCAGAGATCTCACCGGGTACGAGTACAATGAGCAGTTCTTC. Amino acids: CATSRDLTGYEYNEQFF.

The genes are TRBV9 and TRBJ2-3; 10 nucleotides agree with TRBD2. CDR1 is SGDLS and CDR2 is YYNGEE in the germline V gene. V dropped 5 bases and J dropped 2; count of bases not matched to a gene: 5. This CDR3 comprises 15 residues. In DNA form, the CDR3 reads TGTGCCAGCAGTGCTAGCGGGGGAGTCACAGATACGCAGTATTTT. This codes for CASSASGGVTDTQYF.

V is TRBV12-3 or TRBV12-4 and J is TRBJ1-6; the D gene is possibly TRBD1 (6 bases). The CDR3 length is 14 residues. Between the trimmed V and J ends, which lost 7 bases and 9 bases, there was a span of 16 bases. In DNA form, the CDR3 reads TGTGCCAGCAACTTGGGGGGCGCGGGTTCACCCCTCCACTTT. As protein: CASNLGGAGSPLHF.

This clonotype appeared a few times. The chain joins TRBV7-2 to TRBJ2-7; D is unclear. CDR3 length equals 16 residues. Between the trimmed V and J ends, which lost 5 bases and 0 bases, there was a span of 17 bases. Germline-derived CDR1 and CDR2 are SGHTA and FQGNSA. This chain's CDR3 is CASSRPGPASSYEQYF. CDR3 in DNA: TGTGCCAGCAGCCGGCCGGGCCCGGCCAGCTCCTACGAGCAGTACTTC.

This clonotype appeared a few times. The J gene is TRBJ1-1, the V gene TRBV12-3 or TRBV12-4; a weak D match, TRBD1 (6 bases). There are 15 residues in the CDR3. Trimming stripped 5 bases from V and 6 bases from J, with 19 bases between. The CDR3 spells CASSQQGRSWAEAFF. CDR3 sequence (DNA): TGTGCCAGCAGTCAACAGGGTAGGAGCTGGGCTGAAGCTTTCTTT.

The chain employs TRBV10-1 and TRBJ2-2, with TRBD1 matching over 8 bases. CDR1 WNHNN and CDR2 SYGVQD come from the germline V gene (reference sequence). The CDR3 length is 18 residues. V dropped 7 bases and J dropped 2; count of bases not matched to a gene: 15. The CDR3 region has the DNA TGCGCCAGCACTGCGGGGTACCGGGACAGGAGAAACACCGGGGAGCTGTTTTTT. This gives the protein CASTAGYRDRRNTGELFF.

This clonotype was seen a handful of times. The CDR3 bases are TGTGCCAGCAGCTTGATAAGTTACTACGAGCAGTACTTC. This encodes CASSLISYYEQYF. This chain joins TRBV5-6 and TRBJ2-7; no clear D gene. V gave up 1 base and J gave up 3 bases, with 8 bases separating them. This CDR3 is built from 13 residues. The V gene's germline CDR1 is SGHDT and CDR2 YYEEEE.

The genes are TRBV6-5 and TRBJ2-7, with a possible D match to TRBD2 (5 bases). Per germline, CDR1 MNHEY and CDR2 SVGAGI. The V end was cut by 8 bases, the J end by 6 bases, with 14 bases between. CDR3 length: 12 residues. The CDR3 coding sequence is TGTGCCAGCCTCGAGGGAAGCGGCGAGCAGTACTTC. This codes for CASLEGSGEQYF.

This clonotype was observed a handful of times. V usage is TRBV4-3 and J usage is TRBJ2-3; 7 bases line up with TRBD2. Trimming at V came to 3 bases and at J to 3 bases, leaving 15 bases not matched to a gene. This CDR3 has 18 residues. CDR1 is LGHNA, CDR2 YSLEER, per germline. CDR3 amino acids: CASSHIAPLAGATDTQYF. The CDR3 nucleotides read TGCGCCAGCAGCCACATCGCTCCCCTCGCGGGAGCTACAGATACGCAGTATTTT.

CDR3 protein: CATSDLLSGNEQFF. In nucleotides, the CDR3 is TGTGCCACCAGTGATTTGCTCTCCGGGAATGAGCAGTTCTTC. V gene TRBV24-1 combines with J gene TRBJ2-1, with D hard to call. The CDR3 extends over 14 amino acids. CDR1 and CDR2 from the germline V gene are KGHDR and SFDVKD. Trimming took 0 bases from V and 7 from J, leaving 9 bases between them.

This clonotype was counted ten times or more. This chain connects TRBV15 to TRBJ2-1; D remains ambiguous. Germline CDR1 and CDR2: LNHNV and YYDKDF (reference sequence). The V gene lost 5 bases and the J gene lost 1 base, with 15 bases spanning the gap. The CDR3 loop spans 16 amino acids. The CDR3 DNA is TGTGCCACCAGCCCGAACAAAGCCGGGTCCTACAATGAGCAGTTCTTC. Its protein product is CATSPNKAGSYNEQFF.

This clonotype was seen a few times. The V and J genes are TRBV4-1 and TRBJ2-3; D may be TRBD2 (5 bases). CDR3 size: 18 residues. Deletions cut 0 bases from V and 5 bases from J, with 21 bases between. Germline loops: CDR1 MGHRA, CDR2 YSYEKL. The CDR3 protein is CASSQDPSDPDAGDTQYF. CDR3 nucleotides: TGCGCCAGCAGCCAAGACCCAAGCGACCCGGACGCGGGAGATACGCAGTATTTT.

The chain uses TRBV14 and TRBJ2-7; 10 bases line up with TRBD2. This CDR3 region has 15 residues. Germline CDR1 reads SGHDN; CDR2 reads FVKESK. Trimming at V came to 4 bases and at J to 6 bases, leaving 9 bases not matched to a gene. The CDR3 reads CASSLAGLAGAEQYF. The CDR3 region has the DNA TGTGCCAGCAGCCTAGCGGGGCTAGCGGGGGCCGAGCAGTACTTC.

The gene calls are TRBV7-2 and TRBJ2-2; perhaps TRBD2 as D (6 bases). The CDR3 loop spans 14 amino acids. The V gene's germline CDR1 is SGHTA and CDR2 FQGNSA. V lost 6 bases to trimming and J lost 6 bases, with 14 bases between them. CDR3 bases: TGTGCCAGCAGGGCCCGTAGCGGTCCCGGGGAGCTGTTTTTT. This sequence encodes CASRARSGPGELFF.

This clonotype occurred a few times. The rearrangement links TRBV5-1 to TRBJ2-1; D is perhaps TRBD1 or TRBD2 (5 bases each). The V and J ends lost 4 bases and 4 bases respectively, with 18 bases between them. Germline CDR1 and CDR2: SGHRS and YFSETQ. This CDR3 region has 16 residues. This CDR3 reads CASSQLLGVGYNEQFF. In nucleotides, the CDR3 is TGCGCCAGCAGCCAATTGTTGGGGGTCGGGTACAATGAGCAGTTCTTC.

The CDR3 spells CASSGDRGLSSGANVLTF. The CDR3 nucleotides read TGCGCCAGCAGCGGGGACAGGGGGCTTTCCTCTGGGGCCAACGTCCTGACTTTC. This chain links TRBV5-1 with TRBJ2-6, with 12 bases lining up with TRBD1. The junction had 5 bases not matched to a gene; V was cut back by 4 bases and J by 0 bases. Germline V gene data show CDR1 as SGHRS and CDR2 as YFSETQ. CDR3 length: 18 amino acids.

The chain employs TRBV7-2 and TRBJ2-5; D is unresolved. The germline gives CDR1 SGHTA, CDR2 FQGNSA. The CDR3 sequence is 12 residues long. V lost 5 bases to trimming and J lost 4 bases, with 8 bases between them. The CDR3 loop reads CASSTDRETQYF. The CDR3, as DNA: TGTGCCAGCAGCACGGATCGAGAGACCCAGTACTTC.

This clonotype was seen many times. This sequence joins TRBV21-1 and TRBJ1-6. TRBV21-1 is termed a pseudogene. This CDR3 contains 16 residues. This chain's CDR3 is CASSISRKRDNSPLHF. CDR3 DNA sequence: TGTGCCAGCAGCATTTCGAGGAAAAGGGATAATTCACCCCTCCACTTT.

In DNA, the CDR3 is TGTGCCAGCAGAACGGACAGGGACGCCGGGGAGCTGTTTTTT. Its protein is CASRTDRDAGELFF. The V and J genes are TRBV28 and TRBJ2-2, with 8 bases matching TRBD1. Unmatched junction bases numbered 6, after V lost 6 bases and J lost 6 bases. The CDR3 length is 14 residues. Germline assignment: CDR1 MDHEN and CDR2 SYDVKM.

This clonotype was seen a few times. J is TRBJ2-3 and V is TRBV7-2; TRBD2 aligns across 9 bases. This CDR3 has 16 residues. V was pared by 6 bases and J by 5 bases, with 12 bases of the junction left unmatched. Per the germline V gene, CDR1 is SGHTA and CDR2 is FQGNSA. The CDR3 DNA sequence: TGTGCCAGCAGTCCGCTGGCGGGAGGGGGTTTAGATACGCAGTATTTT. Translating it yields CASSPLAGGGLDTQYF.

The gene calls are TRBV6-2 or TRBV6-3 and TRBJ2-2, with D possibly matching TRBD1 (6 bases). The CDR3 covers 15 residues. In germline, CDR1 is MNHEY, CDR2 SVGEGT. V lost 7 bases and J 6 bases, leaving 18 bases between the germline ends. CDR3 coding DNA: TGTGCCAGCACCCCTGGGACACTTATGGCCGGGGAGCTGTTTTTT. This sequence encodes CASTPGTLMAGELFF.

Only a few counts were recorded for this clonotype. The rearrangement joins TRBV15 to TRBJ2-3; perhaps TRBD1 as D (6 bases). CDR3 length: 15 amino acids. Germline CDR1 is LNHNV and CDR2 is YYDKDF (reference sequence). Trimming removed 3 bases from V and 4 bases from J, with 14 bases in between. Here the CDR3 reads CATSSRDKRADTQYF. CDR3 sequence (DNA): TGTGCCACCAGCAGCCGGGACAAAAGGGCAGATACGCAGTATTTT.

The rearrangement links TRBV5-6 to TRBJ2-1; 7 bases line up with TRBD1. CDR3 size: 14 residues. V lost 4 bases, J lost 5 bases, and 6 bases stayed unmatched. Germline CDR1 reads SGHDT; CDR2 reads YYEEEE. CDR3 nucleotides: TGTGCCAGCAGCGAAGGGGGCAGGGACAATGAGCAGTTCTTC. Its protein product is CASSEGGRDNEQFF.

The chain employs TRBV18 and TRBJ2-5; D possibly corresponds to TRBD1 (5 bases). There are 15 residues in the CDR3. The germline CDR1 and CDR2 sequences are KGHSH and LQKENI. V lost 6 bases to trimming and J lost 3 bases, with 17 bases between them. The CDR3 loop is CASSPIARVEETQYF. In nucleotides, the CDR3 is TGTGCCAGCTCTCCGATAGCCAGGGTTGAAGAGACCCAGTACTTC.

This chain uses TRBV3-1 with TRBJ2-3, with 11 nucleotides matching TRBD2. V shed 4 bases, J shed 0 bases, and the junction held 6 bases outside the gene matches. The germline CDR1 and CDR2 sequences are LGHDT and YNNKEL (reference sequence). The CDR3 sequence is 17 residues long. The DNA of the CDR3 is TGTGCCAGCAGCCGTACTAGCGGGGGCGCTAGCACAGATACGCAGTATTTT. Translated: CASSRTSGGASTDTQYF.

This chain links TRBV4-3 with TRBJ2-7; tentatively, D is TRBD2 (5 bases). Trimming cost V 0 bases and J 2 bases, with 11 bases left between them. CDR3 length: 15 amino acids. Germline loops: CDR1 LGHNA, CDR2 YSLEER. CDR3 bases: TGCGCCAGCAGCCAAGATCGGGGTAGGACCTACGAGCAGTACTTC. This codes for CASSQDRGRTYEQYF.

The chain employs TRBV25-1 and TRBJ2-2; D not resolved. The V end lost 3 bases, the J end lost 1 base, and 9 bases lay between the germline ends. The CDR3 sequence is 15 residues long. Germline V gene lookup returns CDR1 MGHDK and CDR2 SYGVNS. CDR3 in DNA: TGTGCCAGCAGTGATGATGCAGGGAACACCGGGGAGCTGTTTTTT. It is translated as CASSDDAGNTGELFF.

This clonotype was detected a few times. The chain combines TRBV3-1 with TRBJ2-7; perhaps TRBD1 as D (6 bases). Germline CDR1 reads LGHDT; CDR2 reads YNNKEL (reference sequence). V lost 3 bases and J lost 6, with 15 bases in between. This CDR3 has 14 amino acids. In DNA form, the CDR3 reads TGTGCCAGCAGCCATAAAACAGGGAATGCCGAGCAGTACTTC. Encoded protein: CASSHKTGNAEQYF.

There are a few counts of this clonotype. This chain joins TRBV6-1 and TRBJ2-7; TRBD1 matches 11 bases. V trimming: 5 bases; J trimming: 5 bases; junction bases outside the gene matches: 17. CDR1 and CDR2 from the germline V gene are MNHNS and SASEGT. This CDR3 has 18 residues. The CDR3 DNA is TGTGCCAGCAGTCAAACGTATTGGCGGGACAGGGGGTCCCACGAGCAGTACTTC. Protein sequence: CASSQTYWRDRGSHEQYF.

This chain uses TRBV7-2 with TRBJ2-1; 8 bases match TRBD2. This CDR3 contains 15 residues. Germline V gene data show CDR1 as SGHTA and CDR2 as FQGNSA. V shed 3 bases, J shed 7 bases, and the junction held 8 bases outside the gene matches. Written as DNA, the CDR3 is TGTGCCAGCAGCTTCGGAACGGGAGGGCGAAATGAGCAGTTCTTC. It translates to CASSFGTGGRNEQFF.

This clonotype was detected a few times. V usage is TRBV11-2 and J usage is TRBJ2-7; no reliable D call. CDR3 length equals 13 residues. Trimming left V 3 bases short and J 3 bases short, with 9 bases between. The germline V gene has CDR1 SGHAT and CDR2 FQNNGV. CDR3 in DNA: TGTGCCAGCAGCTTTCAGCATCGCTACGAGCAGTACTTC. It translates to CASSFQHRYEQYF.

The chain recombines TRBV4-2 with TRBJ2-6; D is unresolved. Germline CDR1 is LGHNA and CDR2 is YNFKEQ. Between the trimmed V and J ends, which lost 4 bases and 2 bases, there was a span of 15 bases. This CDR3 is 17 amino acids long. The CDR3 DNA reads TGTGCCAGCAGCCCCGGCAGAATCTTGACTGGGGCCAACGTCCTGACTTTC. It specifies CASSPGRILTGANVLTF.